The 7 T cell receptor beta chains below come from one sample, sequenced in a study of T-cell reconstitution after alpha-beta-depleted transplantation in children. Preparation of the TCRbeta library was carried out with unique molecular identifiers. Using its own MiXCR run on the PCR reads, TCRdb lists one record per CDR3 protein. The sample includes under 300,000 distinct CDR3 sequences, more than 9% of them seen just once. Sample: peripheral blood, taken 180 days after TCRalphabeta/CD19-depleted stem cell transplant. The receptors originated from a male patient aged 2-9 years who had a stem cell transplant for chronic granulomatous disease, so the T cells may come from the graft donor.

This clonotype was seen at least ten times. The chain combines TRBV10-3 with TRBJ2-3; D remains ambiguous. The CDR3 extends over 11 amino acids. Germline V gives CDR1 ENHRY, CDR2 SYGVKD. V lost 3 bases, J lost 5 bases, and 3 bases lay in between. As DNA, the CDR3 is TGTGCCATCAGTGATCTAGATACGCAGTATTTT. The encoded protein is CAISDLDTQYF.

This clonotype has a count of ten or more. The rearrangement links TRBV7-9 to TRBJ2-1; 12 bases line up with TRBD2. Germline loops: CDR1 SEHNR, CDR2 FQNEAQ (reference sequence). The CDR3 contains 15 residues. J lost 10 bases, V lost 2 bases, and 6 bases had no gene match. The CDR3 region is CASSLLAGGPREQFF. The CDR3 nucleotides are TGTGCCAGCAGCTTACTAGCGGGAGGGCCTCGGGAGCAGTTCTTC.

The sample holds many counts of this clonotype. This chain links TRBV20-1 with TRBJ2-5, with 9 bases fitting TRBD2. The germline V gene has CDR1 DFQATT and CDR2 SNEGSKA (reference sequence). This CDR3 is 16 amino acids long. J gave up 1 base and V 0 bases, and 6 bases lay outside the gene matches. The CDR3 reads CSARDFQRGAQETQYF. The CDR3 bases are TGCAGTGCTAGAGATTTTCAGCGGGGGGCCCAAGAGACCCAGTACTTC.

In its sample, this clonotype was seen many times. The chain is built from TRBV11-2 and TRBJ2-1; 7 bases are shared with TRBD2. Germline assignment: CDR1 SGHAT and CDR2 FQNNGV. After removal of 7 bases from V and 4 bases from J, the junction contained 16 bases not matched to a gene. This CDR3 has 17 amino acids. The CDR3 sequence is CASTPWVGGRSYNEQFF. CDR3 coding DNA: TGTGCCAGCACCCCCTGGGTGGGAGGGCGTTCATACAATGAGCAGTTCTTC.

This clonotype was detected ten times or more. This sequence joins TRBV28 and TRBJ2-5; D gene uncertain. CDR3 length equals 15 residues. Germline V lookup: CDR1 MDHEN, CDR2 SYDVKM. Between the trimmed V and J ends, which lost 2 bases and 5 bases, there was a span of 15 bases. The CDR3 DNA sequence: TGTGCCAGCAGTTTAAGGATGGGATGGCTGGAGACCCAGTACTTC. Amino acids: CASSLRMGWLETQYF.

In its sample, this clonotype was seen many times. The chain has TRBV5-1 and TRBJ1-1, with 8 bases fitting TRBD1. The CDR3 runs 15 residues. CDR1 is SGHRS, CDR2 YFSETQ, per germline. The trim removed 4 bases at V and 9 bases at J, leaving 14 bases unmatched. CDR3 nucleotides: TGCGCCAGCAGCCCCTCGGACAGGGCTGGGTCTAAAGCTTTCTTT. Translation gives CASSPSDRAGSKAFF.

There are many counts of this clonotype. The J gene is TRBJ2-5, the V gene TRBV6-1; D is possibly TRBD1 (6 bases). V dropped 7 bases and J dropped 4 bases, with 19 bases sitting between them. The CDR3 sequence is 15 residues long. CDR1 MNHNS and CDR2 SASEGT come from the germline V gene. CDR3 sequence (DNA): TGTGCCAGCAACACAGGGTACCACCCCGGAGAGACCCAGTACTTC. Translating gives CASNTGYHPGETQYF.